What follows is one T cell receptor (beta chain) and its context. J gave up 3 bases and V 0 bases, and 6 bases lay outside the gene matches. CDR3 length: 17 amino acids. Germline V CDR1 and CDR2: SGHAT, FQNNGV. This specimen comes from a study of CD8+CD57+ T cells in acquired aplastic anemia. Genomic DNA, the template, was used for profiling of the TCR beta VDJ and CDR3. One entry per CDR3 protein, called by TCRdb with MiXCR from the reads. The sample contains some 130,000 distinct CDR3 sequences, roughly two fifths of which appear only once. This chain joins TRBV11-2 and TRBJ2-4, with 9 bases that match TRBD1. The sequenced material came from sorted CD4+, CD8+, or CD8+CD57+ T cells (not recorded which) from PBMCs. The clonotype comes from a human donor in good health, serving as a control. CDR3 nucleotides: TGTGCCAGCAGCTTAGAGGGACAGGGTTTAGTCAAAAACATTCAGTACTTC. As protein: CASSLEGQGLVKNIQYF.